These 23 T cell receptor beta chains came from one sample sequenced in a study of T cell repertoires in cytomegalovirus infection. TCRdb independently ran MiXCR on the reads; one entry per CDR3 protein. The table records about 460,000 distinct CDR3 sequences, about 10% of them present only once. Sequenced material: PBMCs. These TCRs come from a human donor in good health (CMV status not recorded). Some clones in this sample may be carry-over from other donors' samples.

This clonotype was observed at least ten times. The V gene is TRBV28, the J gene TRBJ2-2, with D tentatively TRBD2 (6 bases). Germline values: CDR1 MDHEN, CDR2 SYDVKM. The V end lost 6 bases, the J end lost 5 bases, and 16 bases lay between the germline ends. This CDR3 comprises 15 residues. Written as DNA, the CDR3 is TGTGCCAGCAGCCAGGGACTGACGGAGACCGGGGAGCTGTTTTTT. Translated, it gives CASSQGLTETGELFF.

This clonotype has more than one count but fewer than ten. The V and J genes are TRBV2 and TRBJ1-6; 7 bases agree with TRBD1. The length of the CDR3 is 14 residues. V trimming: 9 bases; J trimming: 15 bases; junction bases outside the gene matches: 17. Per germline, CDR1 SNHLY and CDR2 FYNNEI. For the CDR3, the DNA is TGTGCCAGTTCCACCCAAGCCTGGACAGGACTCCTCCACTTT. Its protein is CASSTQAWTGLLHF.

The chain has TRBV28 and TRBJ2-1, with 14 nucleotides matching TRBD2. The CDR3 runs to 18 residues. J gave up 7 bases and V 7 bases, and 15 bases lay outside the gene matches. Germline CDR1 and CDR2: MDHEN and SYDVKM. DNA for the CDR3: TGTGCCAGCAAGGGATACTCTAGGGGACTAGCGGGAGCGAATGAGCAGTTCTTC. Its protein is CASKGYSRGLAGANEQFF.

The chain combines TRBV19 with TRBJ1-5; 8 nucleotides line up with TRBD1. V shed 3 bases, J shed 4 bases, and the junction held 8 bases outside the gene matches. The CDR3 has 16 amino acids. Germline V gives CDR1 LNHDA, CDR2 SQIVND (reference sequence). CDR3 amino acids: CASSIMVDRENQPQHF. The CDR3, as DNA: TGTGCCAGTAGTATTATGGTGGACAGGGAAAATCAGCCCCAGCATTTT. Full variable domain (rest looked up from reference TRBV19 and TRBJ1-5): DGGITQSPKYLFRKEGQNVTLSCEQNLNHDAMYWYRQDPGQGLRLIYYSQIVNDFQKGDIAEGYSVSREKKESFPLTVTSAQKNPTAFYLCASSIMVDRENQPQHFGDGTRLSIL.

This clonotype was observed many times. The CDR3 sequence is CASSFEWADTQYF. The DNA of the CDR3 is TGTGCCAGCAGTTTCGAGTGGGCAGATACGCAGTATTTT. The gene calls are TRBV12-3 or TRBV12-4 and TRBJ2-3; D remains unclear. V lost 3 bases and J 4 bases, leaving 8 bases between the germline ends. This CDR3 spans 13 amino acids.

This clonotype was seen many times. The chain links TRBV7-6 to TRBJ2-2; 11 bases line up with TRBD2. The trim removed 4 bases at V and 4 bases at J, leaving 2 bases unmatched. The CDR3 contains 15 residues. From germline, CDR1 is SGHVS and CDR2 FNYEAQ. The CDR3 DNA follows: TGTGCCAGCAGCTATACTAGCGGGGGCACCGGGGAGCTGTTTTTT. It codes for CASSYTSGGTGELFF.

Ten or more counts support this clonotype. The chain links TRBV6-6 to TRBJ1-2; D is undetermined. The CDR3 totals 13 residues. The V gene lost 0 bases and the J gene lost 8 bases, with 10 bases spanning the gap. Germline V gene sequence: CDR1 MNHNY, CDR2 SVGAGI (reference sequence). CDR3 nucleotides: TGTGCCAGCAGTTACTCGCGGGGATCAGGCTACACCTTC. Amino acid sequence: CASSYSRGSGYTF.

The chain couples TRBV4-2 to TRBJ2-1; D might be TRBD1 or TRBD2, each matching 6 bases. Germline CDR1 and CDR2: LGHNA and YNFKEQ. This CDR3 is 17 amino acids long. V shed 0 bases and J shed 1 base, with 13 bases lying between them. The CDR3 coding sequence is TGTGCCAGCAGCCAAGATGACGGGGGCTATTCCTACAATGAGCAGTTCTTC. Translation: CASSQDDGGYSYNEQFF.

This clonotype was recorded many times. The V call is TRBV19, the J call TRBJ2-5; TRBD1 might be the D (5 bases). Trimming removed 3 bases from V and 5 bases from J, with 16 bases in between. Germline CDR1 LNHDA, CDR2 SQIVND (reference sequence). The CDR3 extends over 15 amino acids. CDR3 in DNA: TGTGCCAGTAGTATGGGGCGGACCGCTGGGGAGACCCAGTACTTC. It codes for CASSMGRTAGETQYF.

This clonotype has at least ten counts. This chain's CDR3 is CAISGGLAASTDTQYF. CDR3 DNA: TGTGCCATCAGTGGGGGACTAGCGGCGAGCACAGATACGCAGTATTTT. The rearrangement joins TRBV10-3 to TRBJ2-3, with 11 bases matching TRBD2. This CDR3 is built from 16 residues. V lost 4 bases and J lost 0; bases outside the gene matches: 3. Germline V gene data show CDR1 as ENHRY and CDR2 as SYGVKD.

This clonotype was observed a handful of times. CDR3: CSARDYSTDTQYF. The DNA for the CDR3 is TGCAGTGCTAGGGACTACAGCACAGATACGCAGTATTTT. The chain employs TRBV20-1 and TRBJ2-3; D is perhaps TRBD2 (6 bases). Germline-derived CDR1 and CDR2 are DFQATT and SNEGSKA (reference sequence). This CDR3 is built from 13 residues. Trimming stripped 3 bases from V and 0 bases from J, with 7 bases between.

This clonotype has at least ten counts. The chain employs TRBV20-1 and TRBJ2-2; D uncertain. The V end lost 1 base, the J end lost 9 bases, and 15 bases lay between the germline ends. CDR3 length: 14 residues. The germline CDR1 and CDR2 sequences are DFQATT and SNEGSKA (reference sequence). CDR3 nucleotides: TGCAGTGCTAGAGGCCCACGGGCGAGCCGGGAGCTGTTTTTT. It encodes CSARGPRASRELFF.

This clonotype was recorded at least ten times. The rearrangement joins TRBV24-1 to TRBJ2-5, with 11 bases lining up with TRBD2. Germline V CDR1 and CDR2: KGHDR, SFDVKD. The CDR3 runs to 15 residues. V trimming: 3 bases; J trimming: 3 bases; junction bases outside the gene matches: 2. CDR3 bases: TGTGCCACCAGTGATGCGACTAGCGGGAAAGAGACCCAGTACTTC. Translated: CATSDATSGKETQYF.

The chain links TRBV5-6 to TRBJ1-1, with TRBD1 matching 8 bases. This CDR3 region has 17 residues. Germline CDR1 reads SGHDT; CDR2 reads YYEEEE. V shed 4 bases and J 4 bases; nucleotides not matched to a gene: 15. CDR3 region: CASSLGQVERWSTEAFF. DNA of the CDR3: TGTGCCAGCAGCCTGGGACAGGTGGAGAGATGGAGCACTGAAGCTTTCTTT.

This clonotype came up many times. The chain carries TRBV6-1 and TRBJ2-6; either TRBD1 or TRBD2 may fit D (6 bases each). In germline, CDR1 is MNHNS, CDR2 SASEGT. The CDR3 is 17 amino acids. V dropped 5 bases and J dropped 0 bases, with 14 bases sitting between them. The CDR3 here is CASSRGTPTSGANVLTF. The CDR3 nucleotides are TGTGCCAGCAGTCGCGGGACACCCACCTCTGGGGCCAACGTCCTGACTTTC.

The rearrangement uses TRBV7-9 and TRBJ1-6; D may be TRBD1 (5 bases). The CDR3 is 14 residues long. Germline CDR1 and CDR2: SEHNR and FQNEAQ (reference sequence). V shed 1 base and J shed 10 bases, with 11 bases lying between them. The CDR3 loop reads CASSLVVGHSPLHF. CDR3 nucleotides: TGTGCCAGCAGCTTAGTAGTGGGGCACTCACCCCTCCACTTT.

The sample holds a few counts of this clonotype. This chain connects TRBV19 to TRBJ1-2; 7 nucleotides agree with TRBD1. V shed 8 bases, J shed 8 bases, and the junction held 14 bases outside the gene matches. This CDR3 has 14 residues. Germline CDR1 is LNHDA and CDR2 is SQIVND (reference sequence). The CDR3 loop reads CASGPTGLGSGYTF. The CDR3 nucleotides are TGTGCCAGTGGGCCGACAGGGCTCGGGTCCGGCTACACCTTC.

There are many counts of this clonotype. The chain joins TRBV12-3 or TRBV12-4 to TRBJ1-1, with D possibly TRBD1 on 5 matching bases. Trimming removed 3 bases from V and 3 bases from J, with 11 bases in between. This CDR3 region has 14 residues. The CDR3 here is CASSFQGGYTEAFF. The CDR3 bases are TGTGCCAGCAGTTTTCAGGGCGGTTACACTGAAGCTTTCTTT.

In this sample, this clonotype turned up many times. V is TRBV19 and J is TRBJ1-2; possibly TRBD1 for D (5 bases). V lost 7 bases and J 4 bases, leaving 16 bases between the germline ends. This CDR3 region has 14 residues. Germline values: CDR1 LNHDA, CDR2 SQIVND (reference sequence). The CDR3 DNA sequence: TGTGCCAGTAAGACGGGGCAGACTTCCTATGGCTACACCTTC. It translates to CASKTGQTSYGYTF.

This clonotype was seen ten or more times. This chain links TRBV20-1 with TRBJ2-1; a weak D match, TRBD2 (6 bases). The CDR3 runs to 13 residues. Germline lookup yields CDR1 DFQATT and CDR2 SNEGSKA (reference sequence). V was clipped by 3 bases and J by 7 bases, with 13 bases between them. The chain's CDR3 is CSARAGTDNEQFF. The CDR3 DNA reads TGCAGTGCTAGGGCTGGGACTGATAATGAGCAGTTCTTC.

V and J are TRBV7-9 and TRBJ2-3, with 8 positions matching TRBD2. Germline values: CDR1 SEHNR, CDR2 FQNEAQ (reference sequence). The CDR3 totals 15 residues. Germline trimming cut 4 bases from V and 2 bases from J; bases unmatched to any gene: 5. The CDR3 sequence: CASSSPLAATDTQYF. The DNA for the CDR3 is TGTGCCAGCAGCTCTCCACTAGCGGCCACAGATACGCAGTATTTT.

This chain links TRBV7-3 with TRBJ1-1, with D perhaps TRBD1 (5 bases). CDR1 is SGHTA, CDR2 FQGTGA, per germline. Deletions cut 5 bases from V and 1 base from J, with 17 bases between. The CDR3 consists of 16 residues. The CDR3 region is CASSPTGLQGNTEAFF. CDR3 sequence (DNA): TGTGCCAGCAGCCCAACGGGCCTTCAGGGGAACACTGAAGCTTTCTTT.

This clonotype showed up just a few times. This chain uses TRBV29-1 with TRBJ2-3; 11 positions match TRBD2. Germline trimming cut 5 bases from V and 4 bases from J; bases unmatched to any gene: 2. Looked up from germline, CDR1 is SQVTM and CDR2 is ANQGSEA. The CDR3 covers 13 residues. The CDR3 loop is CSVLAGGPDTQYF. The CDR3 region has the DNA TGCAGCGTTTTAGCGGGAGGGCCAGATACGCAGTATTTT.